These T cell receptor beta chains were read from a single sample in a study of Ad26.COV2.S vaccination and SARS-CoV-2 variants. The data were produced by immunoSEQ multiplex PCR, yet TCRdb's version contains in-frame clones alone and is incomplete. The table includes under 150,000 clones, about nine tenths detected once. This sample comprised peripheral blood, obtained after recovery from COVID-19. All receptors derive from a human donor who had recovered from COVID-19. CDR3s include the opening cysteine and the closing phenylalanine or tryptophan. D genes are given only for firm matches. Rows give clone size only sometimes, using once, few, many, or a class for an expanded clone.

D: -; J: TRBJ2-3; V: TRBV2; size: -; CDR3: CASKTGTSTDTQYF; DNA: TGTGCCAGCAAGACAGGGACTAGCACAGATACGCAGTATTTT
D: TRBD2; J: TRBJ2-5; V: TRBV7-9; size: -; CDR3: CASSLGLAETQYF; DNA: TGTGCCAGCAGCTTAGGACTAGCAGAGACCCAGTACTTC
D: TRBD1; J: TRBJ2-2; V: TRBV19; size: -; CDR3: CASSIGGRTGTGGELFF; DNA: TGTGCCAGTAGTATAGGAGGCCGTACAGGGACAGGCGGGGAGCTGTTTTTT
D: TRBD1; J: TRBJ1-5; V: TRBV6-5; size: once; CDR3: CASRPGTGDQPQHF; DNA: TGTGCCAGCAGGCCCGGGACAGGGGATCAGCCCCAGCATTTT
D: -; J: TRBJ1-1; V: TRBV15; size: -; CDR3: CATSRDYQSTEAFF; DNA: TGTGCCACCAGCAGAGATTATCAGAGCACTGAAGCTTTCTTT
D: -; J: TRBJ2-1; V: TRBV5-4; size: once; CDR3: CASSLVRTHNEQFF; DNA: TGTGCCAGCAGCTTGGTAAGGACCCACAATGAGCAGTTCTTC
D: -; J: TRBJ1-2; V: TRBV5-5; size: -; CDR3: CASSSVLNYGYTF; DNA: TGTGCCAGCAGCAGCGTACTTAACTATGGCTACACCTTC
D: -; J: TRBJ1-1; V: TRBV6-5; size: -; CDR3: CASSYSEGTGTEAFF; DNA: TGTGCCAGCAGTTACTCGGAGGGTACCGGCACTGAAGCTTTCTTT
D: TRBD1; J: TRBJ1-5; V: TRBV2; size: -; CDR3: CASTTGAPDSNQPQHF; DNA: TGTGCCAGCACTACAGGGGCCCCTGATAGCAATCAGCCCCAGCATTTT
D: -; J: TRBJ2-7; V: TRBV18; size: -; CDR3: CASSANRDTYEQYF; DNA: TGTGCCAGCTCAGCAAACAGGGATACCTACGAGCAGTACTTC
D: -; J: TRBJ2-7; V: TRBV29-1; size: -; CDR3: CSVSSPYEQYF; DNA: TGCAGCGTTAGCAGTCCCTACGAGCAGTACTTC
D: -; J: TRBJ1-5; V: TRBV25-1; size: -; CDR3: CASSEPGDPSNQPQHF; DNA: TGTGCCAGCAGTGAACCGGGAGACCCTAGCAATCAGCCCCAGCATTTT
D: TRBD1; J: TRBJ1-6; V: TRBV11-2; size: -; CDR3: CASSLGWQGGNSPLHF; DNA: TGTGCCAGCAGCTTAGGGTGGCAGGGGGGCAATTCACCCCTCCACTTT
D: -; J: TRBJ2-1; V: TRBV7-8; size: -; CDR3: CASSFEKLKQFF; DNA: TGTGCCAGCAGCTTCGAGAAACTGAAGCAGTTCTTC